Sequencing of this T cell receptor (beta chain) was carried out in a study of blood T cell repertoires in COVID-19. This clone was seen a single time. Germline V lookup: CDR1 SGHNT, CDR2 YENEEA. After removal of 1 base from V and 9 bases from J, the junction contained 13 bases not matched to a gene. The CDR3 is made up of 18 amino acids. TCRdb keeps only in-frame clones here, not all; method: immunoSEQ multiplex PCR. The sample consists of more than 250,000 clones, 86% of them appearing once. Specimen: peripheral blood. The V call is TRBV11-3, the J call TRBJ2-1; TRBD2 matches at 12 bases. The source of this sequence is a woman aged 45-60 years with acute or convalescent COVID-19. As DNA, the CDR3 is TGTGCCAGCAGCTTAGGATTGCTAGCGGGAGGGCCAAGCCCTGAGCAGTTCTTC. Translated, it gives CASSLGLLAGGPSPEQFF.